Listed here are 19 T cell receptor beta chains from one sample, sequenced in a study of cytomegalovirus exposure and HLA in healthy donors. Primers: 60 Vbeta forward and 13 Jbeta reverse. Some clones are missing from TCRdb's copy, which holds only in-frame ones; the method was immunoSEQ multiplex PCR. The sample shows roughly 170,000 clones, approximately 84% of them seen only once. The sample consisted of PBMCs. These receptors were collected from a man aged 18-30 years in good health and CMV-seronegative.

This rearrangement joins TRBV5-8 to TRBJ1-2; 8 bases are shared with TRBD1. The CDR3 spans 13 residues. Looked up from germline, CDR1 is SGHTS and CDR2 is YDEGEE. With 7 bases clipped from V and 7 bases from J, the junction kept 9 bases outside the gene matches. This CDR3 is CASLPGGRLGYTF. The CDR3 DNA follows: TGTGCCAGCTTACCAGGGGGCAGACTTGGCTACACCTTC.

This chain uses TRBV6-5 with TRBJ1-2; a possible D gene is TRBD1 (6 bases). Germline V gene sequence: CDR1 MNHEY, CDR2 SVGAGI. The length of the CDR3 is 12 residues. V lost 0 bases to trimming and J lost 12 bases, with 11 bases between them. The CDR3 is CASSYSGGSNTF. The CDR3 DNA sequence: TGTGCCAGCAGTTACTCAGGGGGATCAAACACCTTC.

This chain connects TRBV5-1 to TRBJ1-4; TRBD1 aligns across 9 bases. The CDR3 consists of 14 residues. Germline-derived CDR1 and CDR2 are SGHRS and YFSETQ. V lost 7 bases to trimming and J lost 6 bases; unmatched junction nucleotides: 7. CDR3 loop: CASAPDRGDEKLFF. CDR3 nucleotides: TGCGCCAGCGCCCCGGACAGGGGAGATGAAAAACTGTTTTTT.

The chain has TRBV27 and TRBJ2-7; 7 bases fit TRBD1. With 4 bases clipped from V and 6 bases from J, the junction kept 6 bases outside the gene matches. The length of the CDR3 is 13 residues. CDR1 and CDR2 (germline): MNHEY, SMNVEV (reference sequence). The CDR3 DNA sequence: TGTGCCAGCAGTTCCACAGGGGTCGGCGAGCAGTACTTC. It codes for CASSSTGVGEQYF.

The genes are TRBV15 and TRBJ1-1; D is unclear. This CDR3 spans 13 amino acids. From germline, CDR1 is LNHNV and CDR2 YYDKDF (reference sequence). The V and J ends lost 1 base and 4 bases respectively, with 7 bases between them. CDR3 nucleotide sequence: TGTGCCACCAGCAGAGGTCAGGTCACTGAAGCTTTCTTT. Translated, it gives CATSRGQVTEAFF.

The table lists this clone with a count of one. The rearrangement uses TRBV5-6 and TRBJ1-1; TRBD1 is a possible D gene (6 bases). CDR1 SGHDT and CDR2 YYEEEE come from the germline V gene. The CDR3 covers 14 residues. Trimming removed 4 bases at V and 4 bases at J, with 14 bases between. The CDR3 DNA sequence: TGTGCCAGCAGCAGGACACAGGGAAGCACTGAAGCTTTCTTT. It translates to CASSRTQGSTEAFF.

The V call is TRBV4-3, the J call TRBJ2-7; 8 bases map to TRBD2. CDR1 is LGHNA and CDR2 is YSLEER in the germline V gene. CDR3 size: 16 residues. V lost 0 bases to trimming and J lost 4 bases; unmatched junction nucleotides: 8. CDR3 nucleotides: TGCGCCAGCAGCCAAGACCCTAGCGGGTTACTATACGAGCAGTACTTC. Amino acid sequence: CASSQDPSGLLYEQYF.

This chain joins TRBV19 and TRBJ1-5; D is uncertain. Looked up from germline, CDR1 is LNHDA and CDR2 is SQIVND (reference sequence). V lost 2 bases to trimming and J lost 4 bases, with 6 bases between them. The CDR3 length is 13 residues. The CDR3 coding sequence is TGTGCCAGTAGTATAAATCCGAATCAGCCCCAGCATTTT. This codes for CASSINPNQPQHF.

V and J are TRBV19 and TRBJ2-2; the D gene is possibly TRBD1 (5 bases). The ends were cut back, 4 bases at V and 0 bases at J, with 12 bases in the middle. CDR1 and CDR2 from the germline V gene are LNHDA and SQIVND (reference sequence). The CDR3 runs 16 residues. CDR3 in amino acids: CASSTRTTANTGELFF. The CDR3 DNA sequence: TGTGCCAGTAGTACAAGGACGACAGCGAACACCGGGGAGCTGTTTTTT.

This chain connects TRBV13 to TRBJ2-5, with D perhaps TRBD1 (5 bases). The ends were cut back, 4 bases at V and 0 bases at J, with 9 bases in the middle. The CDR3 spans 14 residues. From germline, CDR1 is PRHDT and CDR2 FYEKMQ (reference sequence). The chain's CDR3 is CASSSTVYQETQYF. The CDR3 coding sequence is TGTGCCAGCAGCTCGACAGTCTACCAAGAGACCCAGTACTTC.

This clone was observed once. The chain couples TRBV5-1 to TRBJ2-1, with D uncertain. Germline CDR1 reads SGHRS; CDR2 reads YFSETQ. V gave up 4 bases and J gave up 0 bases, with 14 bases separating them. The CDR3 sequence is 16 residues long. CDR3 sequence (DNA): TGCGCCAGCAGCGCGGCGAGAGGAAACTCCTACAATGAGCAGTTCTTC. It translates to CASSAARGNSYNEQFF.

The gene calls are TRBV18 and TRBJ2-3, with D hard to call. Between the trimmed V and J ends, which lost 6 bases and 0 bases, there was a span of 13 bases. Germline V gene sequence: CDR1 KGHSH, CDR2 LQKENI. The CDR3 has 15 residues. The CDR3: CASSLPRASTDTQYF. The CDR3 DNA follows: TGTGCCAGCTCCCTACCCCGAGCCAGCACAGATACGCAGTATTTT.

V is TRBV27 and J is TRBJ2-1, with 10 bases matching TRBD1. With 7 bases clipped from V and 8 bases from J, the junction kept 8 bases outside the gene matches. CDR1 and CDR2 from the germline V gene are MNHEY and SMNVEV (reference sequence). This CDR3 has 14 residues. The CDR3 sequence is CASTPGQGYDEQFF. The CDR3 DNA sequence: TGTGCCAGCACCCCGGGACAGGGGTACGATGAGCAGTTCTTC.

CDR3 region: CASSLGGTGPYSGNTIYF. Here the CDR3 DNA reads TGCGCCAGCAGCTTGGGTGGGACAGGACCTTACTCTGGAAACACCATATATTTT. V and J are TRBV5-1 and TRBJ1-3; 8 positions match TRBD1. Germline assignment: CDR1 SGHRS and CDR2 YFSETQ. With V trimmed by 0 bases and J by 0 bases, 8 bases remained unmatched. The CDR3 extends over 18 amino acids.

The rearrangement links TRBV18 to TRBJ1-1; tentatively, D is TRBD1 (6 bases). V shed 3 bases and J shed 1 base, with 18 bases lying between them. In germline, CDR1 is KGHSH, CDR2 LQKENI. CDR3 size: 17 residues. The DNA of the CDR3 is TGTGCCAGCTCACCTGGCAGGGGCCATAGGGCGAACACTGAAGCTTTCTTT. Translating it yields CASSPGRGHRANTEAFF.

The sample holds one count of this clone. The genes are TRBV28 and TRBJ2-7, with D possibly TRBD1 on 5 matching bases. V lost 3 bases and J lost 4, with 13 bases in between. Germline V lookup: CDR1 MDHEN, CDR2 SYDVKM. CDR3 length: 14 residues. The CDR3 reads CASSFFAGPYEQYF. CDR3 nucleotide sequence: TGTGCCAGCAGTTTTTTTGCAGGGCCGTACGAGCAGTACTTC.

The CDR3 loop reads CASSYRVLTTGELFF. The CDR3 bases are TGTGCCAGCAGTTACAGGGTGCTAACAACCGGGGAGCTGTTTTTT. V and J are TRBV28 and TRBJ2-2, with D tentatively TRBD1 (6 bases). Germline CDR1 is MDHEN and CDR2 is SYDVKM. The CDR3 contains 15 residues. V dropped 4 bases and J dropped 5 bases, with 14 bases sitting between them. Looking up the rest from reference TRBV28 and TRBJ2-2 gives the full variable domain: DVKVTQSSRYLVKRTGEKVFLECVQDMDHENMFWYRQDPGLGLRLIYFSYDVKMKEKGDIPEGYSVSREKKERFSLILESASTNQTSMYLCASSYRVLTTGELFFGEGSRLTVL.

This chain connects TRBV4-1 to TRBJ2-5, with 10 positions matching TRBD2. Looked up from germline, CDR1 is MGHRA and CDR2 is YSYEKL. This CDR3 comprises 15 residues. The ends lost 1 base at V and 6 bases at J; junction bases unmatched: 5. The CDR3: CASSQGTSGVQTQYF. The DNA for the CDR3 is TGCGCCAGCAGCCAAGGAACTAGCGGGGTGCAGACCCAGTACTTC.

This sequence joins TRBV11-2 and TRBJ1-3; TRBD1 matches 8 bases. The junction had 9 bases not matched to a gene; V was cut back by 5 bases and J by 0 bases. Germline CDR1 SGHAT, CDR2 FQNNGV. The CDR3 runs to 17 residues. Here the CDR3 DNA reads TGTGCCAGCAGCCTGAGTGACAGGGGTAGCTCTGGAAACACCATATATTTT. It specifies CASSLSDRGSSGNTIYF.